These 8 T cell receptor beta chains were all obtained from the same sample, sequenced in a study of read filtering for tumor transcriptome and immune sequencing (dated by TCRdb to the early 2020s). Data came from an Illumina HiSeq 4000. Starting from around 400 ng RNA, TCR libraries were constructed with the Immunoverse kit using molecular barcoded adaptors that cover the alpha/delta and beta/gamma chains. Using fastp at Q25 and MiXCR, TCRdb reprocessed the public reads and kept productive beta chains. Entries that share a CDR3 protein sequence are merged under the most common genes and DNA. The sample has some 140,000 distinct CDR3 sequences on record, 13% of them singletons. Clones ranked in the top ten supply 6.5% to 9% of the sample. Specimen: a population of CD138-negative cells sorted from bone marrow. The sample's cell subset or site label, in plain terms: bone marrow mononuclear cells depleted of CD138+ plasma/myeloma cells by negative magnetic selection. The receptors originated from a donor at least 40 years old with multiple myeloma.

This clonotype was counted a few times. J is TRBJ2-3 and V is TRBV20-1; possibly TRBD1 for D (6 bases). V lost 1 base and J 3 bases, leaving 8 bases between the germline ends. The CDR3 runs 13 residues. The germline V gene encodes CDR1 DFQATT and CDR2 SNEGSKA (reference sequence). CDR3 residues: CSARAGTTDTQYF. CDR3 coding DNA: TGCAGTGCTAGAGCGGGGACAACAGATACGCAGTATTTT.

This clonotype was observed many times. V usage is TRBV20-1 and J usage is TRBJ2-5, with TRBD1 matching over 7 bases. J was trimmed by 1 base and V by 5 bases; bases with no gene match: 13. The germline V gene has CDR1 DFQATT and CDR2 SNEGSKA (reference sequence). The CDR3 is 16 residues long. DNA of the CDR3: TGCAGTGCTCTACCCCTCGGGGACAGTCTCCAAGAGACCCAGTACTTC. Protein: CSALPLGDSLQETQYF.

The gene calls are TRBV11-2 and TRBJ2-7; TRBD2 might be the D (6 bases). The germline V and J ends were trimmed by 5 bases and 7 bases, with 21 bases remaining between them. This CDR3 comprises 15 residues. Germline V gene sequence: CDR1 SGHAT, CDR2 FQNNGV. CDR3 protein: CASSHGSGLRREQYF. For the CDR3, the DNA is TGTGCCAGCAGCCATGGGAGCGGGTTGCGGAGAGAGCAGTACTTC. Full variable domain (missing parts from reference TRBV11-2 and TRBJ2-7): EAGVAQSPRYKIIEKRQSVAFWCNPISGHATLYWYQQILGQGPKLLIQFQNNGVVDDSQLPKDRFSAERLKGVDSTLKIQPAKLEDSAVYLCASSHGSGLRREQYFGPGTRLTVT.

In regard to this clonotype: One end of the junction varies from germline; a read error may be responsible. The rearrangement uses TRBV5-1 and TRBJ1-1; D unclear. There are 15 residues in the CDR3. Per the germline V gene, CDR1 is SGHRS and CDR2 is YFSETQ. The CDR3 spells CVSSPTGTEDTEAFF. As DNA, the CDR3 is TGCGTCAGCAGCCCTACCGGAACGGAAGACACTGAAGCTTTCTTT.

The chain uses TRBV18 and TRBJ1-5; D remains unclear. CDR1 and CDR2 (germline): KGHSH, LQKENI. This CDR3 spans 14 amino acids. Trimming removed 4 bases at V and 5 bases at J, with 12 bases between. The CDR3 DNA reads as TGTGCCAGCTCACGATTAGCGGATGATCAGCCCCAGCATTTT. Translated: CASSRLADDQPQHF.

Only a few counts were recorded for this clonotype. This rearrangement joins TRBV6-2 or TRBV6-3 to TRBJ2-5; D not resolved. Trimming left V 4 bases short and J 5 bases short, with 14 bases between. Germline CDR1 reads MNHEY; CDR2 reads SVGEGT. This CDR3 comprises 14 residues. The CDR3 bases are TGTGCCAGCAGTTGGCGACCGGACCGTGAGACCCAGTACTTC. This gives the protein CASSWRPDRETQYF.

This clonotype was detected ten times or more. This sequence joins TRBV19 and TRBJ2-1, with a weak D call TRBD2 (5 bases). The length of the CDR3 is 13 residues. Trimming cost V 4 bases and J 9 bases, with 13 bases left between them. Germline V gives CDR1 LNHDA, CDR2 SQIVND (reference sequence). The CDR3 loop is CASSTPGSGEQFF. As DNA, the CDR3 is TGTGCCAGTAGTACGCCGGGGTCCGGTGAGCAGTTCTTC.

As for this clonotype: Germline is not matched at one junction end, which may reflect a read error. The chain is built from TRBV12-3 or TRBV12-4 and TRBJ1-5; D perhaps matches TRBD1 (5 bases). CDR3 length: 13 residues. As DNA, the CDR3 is TGTGCCTGCAGTAGAACAGGTCCTCAGCCCCAGCATTTT. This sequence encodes CACSRTGPQPQHF.